The T cell receptor (beta chain) described here comes from a study of post-analysis software for immune sequencing data. Sequencing libraries made from TCR beta cDNA carried unique molecular identifiers. The source material, roughly 0.9 to 11 million T cells, gave rise to roughly 0.5 million cDNA molecules. MiXCR, applied by TCRdb to the PCR reads, yields one record per CDR3 protein. The sample carries approximately 440,000 distinct CDR3 sequences, roughly 45% recorded once. Overall study results and limits: Patients carried a handful of TRBV segments more frequently than controls did, and TRBV5-6, TRBV5-1 and TRBV20-1 were among them.

Per germline, CDR1 SEHNR and CDR2 FQNEAQ (reference sequence). The CDR3 is made up of 15 amino acids. About this clonotype: The antigen is not known. A much larger clone lies a single base off, so this may be a read error.

The sequence was obtained from a girl under 18 with multiple sclerosis. The V call is TRBV7-9, the J call TRBJ2-6; possibly TRBD1 or TRBD2 for D (5 bases each). Sequenced material: blood. The CDR3: CASSLIRHGANVRTF. DNA of the CDR3: TGTGCCAGCAGCTTGATCAGGCACGGGGCCAACGTCCGGACTTTC.